This is a list of T cell receptor beta chains from one sample in a study of CD8+CD57+ T cells in acquired aplastic anemia. TCRdb recomputed calls from the reads with MiXCR, one row per CDR3 protein. This table has under 200,000 distinct CDR3 sequences, approximately 44% appearing once. Material for sequencing was sorted CD4+, CD8+, or CD8+CD57+ T cells (not recorded which) from PBMCs. These receptors all stem from a human donor in good health. The CDR3 runs from the conserved cysteine through the conserved F or W. The D gene is left open where the match is weak. Clone size, where shown, is once, few, many, or a class for clones that have expanded.

DNA: TGCAGTGCTACACGGCCGGGACTAGACTCAAATACGCAGTATTTT
CDR3: CSATRPGLDSNTQYF
D: TRBD2
V: TRBV20-1
J: TRBJ2-3
length: 15
size: .

DNA: TGCAGTGCTGATCCCGGTATCGGGTCCTACGAGCAGTACTTC
CDR3: CSADPGIGSYEQYF
D: .
V: TRBV20-1
J: TRBJ2-7
length: 14
size: many

DNA: TGTGCCAGCTCGGACAGGGCTGACGGGGAGCTGTTTTTT
CDR3: CASSDRADGELFF
D: TRBD1
V: TRBV3-1
J: TRBJ2-2
length: 13
size: .

DNA: TGCAGCGTTGAAGTGGGAACGAACACCGGGGAGCTGTTTTTT
CDR3: CSVEVGTNTGELFF
D: .
V: TRBV29-1
J: TRBJ2-2
length: 14
size: .

DNA: TGTGCCAGCAGCCGACTAGCGGGAGGCCACGAGCAGTACTTC
CDR3: CASSRLAGGHEQYF
D: TRBD2
V: TRBV7-9
J: TRBJ2-7
length: 14
size: .

DNA: TGTGCCAGTAGTGTCGGACAGGGTAGCAATCAGCCCCAGCATTTT
CDR3: CASSVGQGSNQPQHF
D: TRBD1
V: TRBV19
J: TRBJ1-5
length: 15
size: once

DNA: TGTGCCACCAGCAGTTTACCGTACGAGCAGTACTTC
CDR3: CATSSLPYEQYF
D: .
V: TRBV15
J: TRBJ2-7
length: 12
size: .

DNA: TGTGCCAGAATATTTTCACCCCTCCACTTT
CDR3: CARIFSPLHF
D: .
V: TRBV2
J: TRBJ1-6
length: 10
size: many

DNA: TGTGCCAGCAGCCCAGGGGGGGTGATCAACGAGCAGTACTTC
CDR3: CASSPGGVINEQYF
D: .
V: TRBV28
J: TRBJ2-7
length: 14
size: .

DNA: TGTGCCAGCAGCTCCCGGGACCTTAGTGGCTACACCTTC
CDR3: CASSSRDLSGYTF
D: .
V: TRBV7-2
J: TRBJ1-2
length: 13
size: many

DNA: TGTGCCACCAGCAGAGATATCCAGTCTATGGGCTACACCTTC
CDR3: CATSRDIQSMGYTF
D: .
V: TRBV15
J: TRBJ1-2
length: 14
size: .

DNA: TGTGCCAGCAGCTGGGGCTCCTACAATGAGCAGTTCTTC
CDR3: CASSWGSYNEQFF
D: .
V: TRBV7-3
J: TRBJ2-1
length: 13
size: .

DNA: TGTGCCAGCAGCTTAGAGGTGGGAACCTACGAGCAGTACTTC
CDR3: CASSLEVGTYEQYF
D: .
V: TRBV7-8
J: TRBJ2-7
length: 14
size: many

DNA: TGCAGTGCTAGAGCCCGGGGGACCTACAATGAGCAGTTCTTC
CDR3: CSARARGTYNEQFF
D: .
V: TRBV20-1
J: TRBJ2-1
length: 14
size: many

DNA: TGTGCCAGCAGCGTACAAGCGGGGACCTACAATGAGCAGTTCTTC
CDR3: CASSVQAGTYNEQFF
D: TRBD2
V: TRBV9
J: TRBJ2-1
length: 15
size: many

DNA: TGTGCCAGCAGTGAATCCTTGTCGCTAAACCCCTACGAGCAGTACTTC
CDR3: CASSESLSLNPYEQYF
D: .
V: TRBV2
J: TRBJ2-7
length: 16
size: .

DNA: TGTGCCAGCAGCGCATTAAGCGGGGGGATTGTCACCGGGGAGCTGTTTTTT
CDR3: CASSALSGGIVTGELFF
D: TRBD2
V: TRBV6-1
J: TRBJ2-2
length: 17
size: once

DNA: TGTGCCAGCAGCCCAGGACGGTTCGAGCAGTACTTC
CDR3: CASSPGRFEQYF
D: .
V: TRBV7-2
J: TRBJ2-7
length: 12
size: .

DNA: TGCAGCGTTGTCGGGACAGGGAACACTGAAGCTTTCTTT
CDR3: CSVVGTGNTEAFF
D: TRBD1
V: TRBV29-1
J: TRBJ1-1
length: 13
size: many

DNA: TGTGCCAGCTTTACCACCGGGAGGAAAATCGTGTACAATGAGCAGTTCTTC
CDR3: CASFTTGRKIVYNEQFF
D: TRBD2
V: TRBV2
J: TRBJ2-1
length: 17
size: .

DNA: TGTGCCATCAGTGACAGGGGGACAGCTAACTATGGCTACACCTTC
CDR3: CAISDRGTANYGYTF
D: TRBD1
V: TRBV10-3
J: TRBJ1-2
length: 15
size: few

DNA: TGCGCCAGCAGCCAAAGTGGGGGGCTCACAGATACGCAGTATTTT
CDR3: CASSQSGGLTDTQYF
D: .
V: TRBV4-3
J: TRBJ2-3
length: 15
size: many